This entry concerns a single T cell receptor (beta chain). Its antigen is still unknown. It was approximately 10 milliliters of peripheral blood that were drawn from each donor. Every sample had a minimum of 7 million PBMCs isolated. With a J-beta primer mix and a sample-barcoded 5' primer, a second PCR ran 7 to 11 cycles. TCRdb re-derived calls from the 5' RACE reads in MiXCR, one entry per CDR3 protein. The sample has 540,000 or so distinct CDR3 sequences; around 48% are singletons. This entry comes from a study of blood T cells in healthy people across ages. Study-wide results and caveats: The unsorted PBMCs prevented any conclusive comparison of naive versus antigen-experienced cells.

The germline gives CDR1 SGHTA, CDR2 FQGNSA. The V gene lost 5 bases and the J gene lost 9 bases, with 8 bases spanning the gap. This CDR3 has 11 amino acids. This TCR came from a man older than 75 in good health. The rearrangement joins TRBV7-2 to TRBJ2-1, with D hard to call. Sequences were obtained from blood. The CDR3 reads CASSLESEQFF. The CDR3 region has the DNA TGTGCCAGCAGCCTCGAGAGTGAGCAGTTCTTC.